This T cell receptor beta chain is from a study of T cell repertoires in cytomegalovirus infection. For the study at large: A matching HLA type, together with CMV infection, was signaled by public TCR beta signatures.

TCRdb passed the reads through MiXCR, listing each CDR3 protein once. The sample has 250,000 to 300,000 distinct CDR3 sequences, about 15% seen once. There are 17 residues in the CDR3. Germline V lookup: CDR1 SEHNR, CDR2 FQNEAQ (reference sequence). The J segment lost 1 base and the V segment lost 5 bases, leaving 10 bases of the junction unmatched. There are a few counts of this clonotype. The antigen is unknown. Study findings and constraints: Totalled public TCR beta family frequency picked out people who carried CMV plus the relevant HLA. Within the response measured ex vivo, HLA-C-restricted CMV-specific TCR beta clonotypes were dominant.

The sequenced material came from CD8+ T cells from PBMCs. The origin of this receptor is a human donor in good health (CMV status not recorded). Some clones in this sample may be carry-over from other donors' samples. V gene TRBV7-9 combines with J gene TRBJ2-2; 7 bases fit TRBD1. The CDR3 coding sequence is TGTGCCAGCAGCCAAACCCGTACAGGGGAGAACACCGGGGAGCTGTTTTTT. It specifies CASSQTRTGENTGELFF. Filled out from reference TRBV7-9 and TRBJ2-2, the complete variable domain reads DTGVSQNPRHKITKRGQNVTFRCDPISEHNRLYWYRQTLGQGPEFLTYFQNEAQLEKSRLLSDRFSAERPKGSFSTLEIQRTEQGDSAMYLCASSQTRTGENTGELFFGEGSRLTVL.